This is a list of T cell receptor beta chains from one sample in a study of breast tumors, draining lymph nodes, adjacent tissues. TCRdb redid the calling of the multiplex PCR reads with MiXCR, one entry per CDR3 protein. Among 150,000 to 200,000 distinct CDR3 sequences listed, 33% were seen once. Specimen: axillary lymph node tissue. Receptor source: a female donor with breast cancer. Some clones in this sample may be carry-over from other donors' samples. CDR3s include the opening cysteine and the closing phenylalanine or tryptophan. The D gene is left open where the match is weak. Only part of the rows carry a size: once, few, many, or a class if the clone is expanded.

J gene: TRBJ1-2; D gene: TRBD1; clone size: many; V gene: TRBV7-2; CDR3 protein: CASSSSLTGGYGYPF; CDR3 DNA: TGTGCCAGCAGCTCTTCCCTTACAGGGGGCTATGGCTACCCCTTC
J gene: TRBJ2-3; D gene: TRBD1; clone size: many; V gene: TRBV30; CDR3 protein: CAWTETGADTQYF; CDR3 DNA: TGTGCCTGGACCGAAACAGGGGCAGATACGCAGTATTTT
J gene: TRBJ2-3; D gene: TRBD2; clone size: many; V gene: TRBV11-2; CDR3 protein: CASSFRGRARDTQYF; CDR3 DNA: TGTGCCAGCAGCTTTCGCGGGAGGGCCAGAGATACGCAGTATTTT
J gene: TRBJ1-6; D gene: -; clone size: -; V gene: TRBV12-3/TRBV12-4; CDR3 protein: CASTVFYNSPLHF; CDR3 DNA: TGTGCCAGCACTGTCTTCTATAATTCACCCCTCCACTTT
J gene: TRBJ2-3; D gene: TRBD2; clone size: many; V gene: TRBV18; CDR3 protein: CASSPRASGRQVSTDTQYF; CDR3 DNA: TGTGCCAGCTCACCACGGGCTAGCGGGAGGCAAGTTAGCACAGATACGCAGTATTTT
J gene: TRBJ1-4; D gene: -; clone size: -; V gene: TRBV7-9; CDR3 protein: CASSRFGRSATNEKLFF; CDR3 DNA: TGTGCCAGCAGCCGCTTCGGGAGGTCTGCAACCAATGAAAAACTGTTTTTT
J gene: TRBJ2-6; D gene: -; clone size: many; V gene: TRBV12-3/TRBV12-4; CDR3 protein: CASREAGGANVLTF; CDR3 DNA: TGTGCCAGCAGGGAGGCGGGGGGGGCCAACGTCCTGACTTTC
J gene: TRBJ2-7; D gene: TRBD2; clone size: many; V gene: TRBV20-1; CDR3 protein: CSARGTSGPLEQYF; CDR3 DNA: TGCAGTGCTAGAGGGACTAGCGGTCCCCTCGAGCAGTACTTC
J gene: TRBJ2-3; D gene: -; clone size: many; V gene: TRBV7-2; CDR3 protein: CASSLGERLGDTQYF; CDR3 DNA: TGTGCCAGCAGCTTAGGCGAGCGTTTAGGAGATACGCAGTATTTT
J gene: TRBJ2-6; D gene: TRBD2; clone size: many; V gene: TRBV15; CDR3 protein: CATSRALPGGAPFNVLTF; CDR3 DNA: TGTGCCACCAGCAGAGCCTTGCCGGGGGGGGCCCCGTTTAACGTCCTGACTTTC
J gene: TRBJ1-6; D gene: -; clone size: many; V gene: TRBV5-6; CDR3 protein: CASSLGVRSYNSPLHF; CDR3 DNA: TGTGCCAGCAGCTTGGGAGTGCGCTCCTATAATTCACCCCTCCACTTT
J gene: TRBJ2-7; D gene: TRBD1; clone size: many; V gene: TRBV7-2; CDR3 protein: CASSLGTGGVPHEQYF; CDR3 DNA: TGTGCCAGCAGCTTAGGGACAGGGGGCGTACCCCACGAGCAGTACTTC
J gene: TRBJ2-1; D gene: TRBD2; clone size: many; V gene: TRBV18; CDR3 protein: CASSTGLGNEQFF; CDR3 DNA: TGTGCCAGCTCTACAGGACTAGGGAATGAGCAGTTCTTC
J gene: TRBJ2-7; D gene: TRBD1; clone size: many; V gene: TRBV6-5; CDR3 protein: CATQGPSSYEQYF; CDR3 DNA: TGTGCCACACAGGGGCCGAGCTCCTACGAGCAGTACTTC
J gene: TRBJ2-2; D gene: -; clone size: many; V gene: TRBV9; CDR3 protein: CASSVDTPNTGELFF; CDR3 DNA: TGTGCCAGCAGCGTTGACACCCCGAACACCGGGGAGCTGTTTTTT
J gene: TRBJ1-5; D gene: -; clone size: once; V gene: TRBV25-1; CDR3 protein: CASSPRGEGSSQPQHF; CDR3 DNA: TGTGCCAGCAGTCCTCGGGGGGAGGGGAGTAGTCAGCCCCAGCATTTT
J gene: TRBJ1-2; D gene: -; clone size: -; V gene: TRBV6-2/TRBV6-3; CDR3 protein: CASSYLNSGTSYTF; CDR3 DNA: TGTGCCAGCAGTTACCTAAATTCAGGAACCTCTTACACCTTC
J gene: TRBJ2-7; D gene: -; clone size: many; V gene: TRBV4-1; CDR3 protein: CASSQLAGAAYEQYF; CDR3 DNA: TGCGCCAGCAGCCAATTAGCAGGGGCAGCCTACGAGCAGTACTTC
J gene: TRBJ2-1; D gene: TRBD2; clone size: -; V gene: TRBV6-5; CDR3 protein: CASSPPFTSGSYNEQFF; CDR3 DNA: TGTGCCAGCAGTCCTCCTTTTACTAGCGGGAGTTACAATGAGCAGTTCTTC
J gene: TRBJ2-3; D gene: TRBD2; clone size: -; V gene: TRBV7-8; CDR3 protein: CASSPGRRTDTQYF; CDR3 DNA: TGTGCCAGCAGCCCCGGGAGGCGCACAGATACGCAGTATTTT
J gene: TRBJ2-5; D gene: -; clone size: many; V gene: TRBV11-2; CDR3 protein: CASSLGWETQYF; CDR3 DNA: TGTGCCAGCAGCTTAGGCTGGGAGACCCAGTACTTC
J gene: TRBJ2-5; D gene: TRBD2; clone size: many; V gene: TRBV11-2; CDR3 protein: CASSLVSLASETQYF; CDR3 DNA: TGTGCCAGCAGCTTAGTGTCACTAGCGAGTGAGACCCAGTACTTC
J gene: TRBJ2-1; D gene: -; clone size: many; V gene: TRBV28; CDR3 protein: CASRSNIADNEQFF; CDR3 DNA: TGTGCCAGCAGGTCGAATATAGCGGACAATGAGCAGTTCTTC
J gene: TRBJ1-2; D gene: -; clone size: many; V gene: TRBV20-1; CDR3 protein: CSARAQGYGYTF; CDR3 DNA: TGCAGTGCTAGAGCCCAGGGATATGGCTACACCTTC
J gene: TRBJ2-1; D gene: -; clone size: many; V gene: TRBV29-1; CDR3 protein: CSVEVGRREQFF; CDR3 DNA: TGCAGCGTTGAAGTGGGCCGGAGGGAGCAGTTCTTC
J gene: TRBJ1-1; D gene: -; clone size: -; V gene: TRBV15; CDR3 protein: CATSRDQGEAFF; CDR3 DNA: TGTGCCACCAGCAGAGATCAGGGGGAAGCTTTCTTT
J gene: TRBJ2-2; D gene: -; clone size: many; V gene: TRBV6-4; CDR3 protein: CASSVEVNTGELFF; CDR3 DNA: TGTGCCAGCAGTGTCGAGGTGAACACCGGGGAGCTGTTTTTT
J gene: TRBJ1-2; D gene: -; clone size: many; V gene: TRBV24-1; CDR3 protein: CASSDFQGEGYTF; CDR3 DNA: TGTGCCTCCAGTGATTTTCAGGGTGAAGGCTACACCTTC
J gene: TRBJ2-2; D gene: TRBD1; clone size: many; V gene: TRBV2; CDR3 protein: CASIRTGTGGGRSGELFF; CDR3 DNA: TGTGCCAGCATCCGAACCGGGACAGGGGGCGGAAGGTCCGGGGAGCTGTTTTTT
J gene: TRBJ2-7; D gene: TRBD2; clone size: -; V gene: TRBV7-9; CDR3 protein: CASSPGLAGGPKQYF; CDR3 DNA: TGTGCCAGCAGCCCAGGACTAGCGGGAGGGCCAAAGCAGTACTTC
J gene: TRBJ1-1; D gene: -; clone size: -; V gene: TRBV29-1; CDR3 protein: CSVVRGAMNTEAFF; CDR3 DNA: TGCAGCGTTGTGCGGGGCGCGATGAACACTGAAGCTTTCTTT
J gene: TRBJ2-3; D gene: -; clone size: -; V gene: TRBV12-3/TRBV12-4; CDR3 protein: CASSHGASTDTQYF; CDR3 DNA: TGTGCCAGCAGCCATGGGGCTAGCACAGATACGCAGTATTTT
J gene: TRBJ2-5; D gene: TRBD2; clone size: once; V gene: TRBV10-2; CDR3 protein: CASRLTSGDKETQYF; CDR3 DNA: TGCGCCAGCAGGCTAACTAGCGGGGATAAAGAGACCCAGTACTTC
J gene: TRBJ2-2; D gene: TRBD1; clone size: many; V gene: TRBV7-2; CDR3 protein: CASSALRGTGNTGELFF; CDR3 DNA: TGTGCCAGCAGCGCCCTCCGGGGGACAGGGAACACCGGGGAGCTGTTTTTT
J gene: TRBJ2-5; D gene: -; clone size: -; V gene: TRBV7-9; CDR3 protein: CASSRSSQSQETQYF; CDR3 DNA: TGTGCCAGCAGCCGATCCTCTCAGAGCCAAGAGACCCAGTACTTC
J gene: TRBJ2-2; D gene: -; clone size: few; V gene: TRBV6-5; CDR3 protein: CASTPPGELFF; CDR3 DNA: TGTGCCAGCACGCCTCCCGGGGAGCTGTTTTTT
J gene: TRBJ2-3; D gene: TRBD2; clone size: many; V gene: TRBV7-2; CDR3 protein: CASSSKPGLAGGPDTQYF; CDR3 DNA: TGTGCCAGCAGCTCGAAACCGGGACTAGCGGGAGGGCCAGATACGCAGTATTTT
J gene: TRBJ2-1; D gene: -; clone size: many; V gene: TRBV20-1; CDR3 protein: CSAALGGVGQFF; CDR3 DNA: TGCAGTGCTGCCCTCGGGGGCGTTGGACAGTTCTTC
J gene: TRBJ2-5; D gene: TRBD1; clone size: many; V gene: TRBV11-2; CDR3 protein: CASSLPGTVRETQYF; CDR3 DNA: TGTGCCAGCAGCCTCCCCGGGACAGTCCGAGAGACCCAGTACTTC
J gene: TRBJ1-6; D gene: TRBD1; clone size: -; V gene: TRBV20-1; CDR3 protein: CSARGQGSSPLHF; CDR3 DNA: TGCAGTGCTAGGGGACAGGGGAGTTCACCCCTCCACTTT
J gene: TRBJ2-2; D gene: -; clone size: many; V gene: TRBV7-2; CDR3 protein: CASSFEMDTGELFF; CDR3 DNA: TGTGCCAGCAGCTTCGAAATGGACACCGGGGAGCTGTTTTTT